Listed here are 11 T cell receptor beta chains from one sample, sequenced in a study of T cells in Graves' hyperthyroidism and ophthalmopathy. Authors of the study amplified TCR beta CDR3 regions from RNA transcripts. During a first-round RT-PCR of the TCR CDR3, the HTBI primer set was used. TCRdb re-called the multiplex PCR reads through MiXCR, storing one row per CDR3 protein. In the table there are 330,000 or so distinct CDR3 sequences, around 20% of which are singletons. Sequenced input: blood. The receptors come from a man aged 45-65 years with Graves' ophthalmopathy.

This clonotype was observed at least ten times. This chain connects TRBV20-1 to TRBJ2-5; 10 nucleotides agree with TRBD2. The CDR3 length is 15 residues. In germline, CDR1 is DFQATT, CDR2 SNEGSKA (reference sequence). The J segment lost 7 bases and the V segment lost 3 bases, leaving 11 bases of the junction unmatched. The CDR3 DNA follows: TGCAGTGCTAGGCCAAGCGGGAGGGAGTCAGGGACCCAGTACTTC. Residues: CSARPSGRESGTQYF.

This clonotype was recorded many times. V usage is TRBV7-9 and J usage is TRBJ2-5; no clear D gene. Trimming took 1 base from V and 1 from J, leaving 7 bases between them. Germline CDR1 SEHNR, CDR2 FQNEAQ (reference sequence). The CDR3 spans 14 residues. The CDR3, as DNA: TGTGCCAGCAGCTTAGGGGTTGTCCAAGAGACCCAGTACTTC. Its translation is CASSLGVVQETQYF.

The table lists this clonotype with a few counts. This chain joins TRBV27 and TRBJ1-4; the D is unclear. Germline CDR1 MNHEY, CDR2 SMNVEV (reference sequence). V was trimmed by 2 bases and J by 3 bases, leaving 10 bases between them. This CDR3 has 15 residues. The CDR3 loop is CASSLSKLANEKLFF. The CDR3 nucleotides are TGTGCCAGCAGTTTAAGTAAATTGGCTAATGAAAAACTGTTTTTT.

The chain is built from TRBV5-4 and TRBJ2-2, with D tentatively TRBD2 (5 bases). The CDR3 runs 14 residues. Germline V gene data show CDR1 as SGHNT and CDR2 as YYREEE (reference sequence). V lost 3 bases and J lost 6, with 12 bases in between. The CDR3 reads CASSSGNTPGELFF. The CDR3 region has the DNA TGTGCCAGCAGCTCCGGGAACACTCCCGGGGAGCTGTTTTTT. The full variable domain, with the rest looked up from reference TRBV5-4 and TRBJ2-2, is ETGVTQSPTHLIKTRGQQVTLRCSSQSGHNTVSWYQQALGQGPQFIFQYYREEENGRGNFPPRFSGLQFPNYSSELNVNALELDDSALYLCASSSGNTPGELFFGEGSRLTVL.

The table lists this clonotype with a few counts. The V gene is TRBV9, the J gene TRBJ2-3; 8 positions match TRBD2. Germline V gene sequence: CDR1 SGDLS, CDR2 YYNGEE. With V trimmed by 0 bases and J by 2 bases, 2 bases remained unmatched. This CDR3 contains 15 residues. The CDR3 DNA sequence: TGTGCCAGCAGCGTAGAAGCGGGAGACACAGATACGCAGTATTTT. Protein product: CASSVEAGDTDTQYF.

Notes on this clonotype: An end of the junction does not agree with germline; a read error may underlie this. The V gene is TRBV9, the J gene TRBJ1-1; TRBD1 agrees at 12 bases. Per germline, CDR1 SGDLS and CDR2 YYNGEE. CDR3 size: 15 residues. CDR3 sequence: CASSANLGQGADAFF. The CDR3 DNA is TGTGCCAGCAGCGCCAACCTGGGACAGGGGGCTGACGCTTTCTTT. Combining the CDR3 with reference TRBV9 and TRBJ1-1 gives the whole variable domain DSGVTQTPKHLITATGQRVTLRCSPRSGDLSVYWYQQSLDQGLQFLIQYYNGEERAKGNILERFSAQQFPDLHSELNLSSLELGDSALYFCASSANLGQGADAFFGQGTRLTVV.

The rearrangement uses TRBV9 and TRBJ2-1; 7 bases align to TRBD2. The CDR3 totals 15 residues. J was trimmed by 3 bases and V by 8 bases; bases with no gene match: 11. From germline, CDR1 is SGDLS and CDR2 YYNGEE. In nucleotides, the CDR3 is TGTGCCAGTAGGACCGAGCGGGACCTCTACAATGAGCAGTTCTTC. This translates into CASRTERDLYNEQFF.

The chain carries TRBV18 and TRBJ1-1; D is undetermined. The V gene's germline CDR1 is KGHSH and CDR2 LQKENI. CDR3 length: 14 amino acids. With 8 bases removed from V and 0 bases from J, the gap between germline ends came to 13 bases. This CDR3 is CASQREVMNTEAFF. In DNA, the CDR3 is TGTGCCAGCCAACGAGAGGTGATGAACACTGAAGCTTTCTTT.

The chain uses TRBV28 and TRBJ2-6; D gene unclear. The V end was cut by 5 bases, the J end by 0 bases, with 14 bases between. CDR1 is MDHEN and CDR2 is SYDVKM in the germline V gene. The CDR3 totals 17 residues. DNA for the CDR3: TGTGCCAGCAGTCCATTGGGCCTGAACTCTGGGGCCAACGTCCTGACTTTC. As protein: CASSPLGLNSGANVLTF. The full variable domain, with the rest looked up from reference TRBV28 and TRBJ2-6, is DVKVTQSSRYLVKRTGEKVFLECVQDMDHENMFWYRQDPGLGLRLIYFSYDVKMKEKGDIPEGYSVSREKKERFSLILESASTNQTSMYLCASSPLGLNSGANVLTFGAGSRLTVL.

The CDR3 DNA reads TGTGCCAGTAGTCCTAGGACAGGGGCCGGGGGCACTGAAGCTTTCTTT. It encodes CASSPRTGAGGTEAFF. The chain combines TRBV19 with TRBJ1-1; 9 nucleotides agree with TRBD1. The germline V gene encodes CDR1 LNHDA and CDR2 SQIVND (reference sequence). The V and J ends lost 5 bases and 4 bases, in that order; junction bases with no gene match: 11. This CDR3 region has 16 residues.

Regarding this clonotype: A much more abundant neighbour one base away suggests this may be a read error. The V gene is TRBV20-1, the J gene TRBJ1-4; D is uncertain. CDR3 length: 13 residues. With 5 bases removed from V and 10 bases from J, the gap between germline ends came to 17 bases. Germline assignment: CDR1 DFQATT and CDR2 SNEGSKA (reference sequence). As DNA, the CDR3 is TGCAGTGCTCGGCACGAGGCCCCTGGAAAACTGTTTTTT. Its translation: CSARHEAPGKLFF.